This T cell receptor beta chain was sequenced in a study of T cell repertoires in cytomegalovirus infection (dated by TCRdb to between 2018 and 2021). Some background on the complete study: Peptide stimulations targeted recently identified HLA-C-restricted CMV epitopes, whose presentation resists viral immunomodulation, together with well-studied HLA-B-restricted epitopes. Donor HLA type was relevant to the analysis, as public TCR beta signatures indicated carriage of CMV infection together with the matching HLA type. What the study reported, not specific to this receptor: Cumulative frequency of public TCR beta family members discriminated carriers of CMV infection plus the relevant HLA type in this cohort and an independent 352-donor cohort. The ex vivo response was dominated by HLA-C-restricted CMV-specific TCR beta clonotypes, and the single most frequent clonotype in two of eight donors was supplied by these HLA-C-restricted clonotypes.

The sequencer listed for this sample is Illumina HiSeq 1500. The raw public reads went through TCRdb reprocessing: fastp at Q25, MiXCR clone calling, in-frame beta chains kept. Merged by CDR3 protein, the rows form single entries marked with the most common genes and DNA. This sample is represented by about 700,000 distinct CDR3 sequences; approximately 33% of them were singletons. Clones ranked in the top ten supply 15% to 20% of the sample. On this clonotype itself: Which antigen it targets is not known. Nothing much larger sits one base from this clone, and base qualities are not available.

According to the study, the label for this sample's treatment or condition signals: in vitro stimulation with specific CMV peptide epitopes to enrich CMV-specific T cells. Trimming accounts for 5 bases at V and 3 bases at J, while the number of junction bases matched to no gene is 17. As encoded in the germline V gene (reference sequence), CDR1 is MNHEY while CDR2 is SMNVEV. The CDR3 measures 18 amino acids from cysteine to phenylalanine. The only DNA kept is the CDR3, 54 bases in frame from the first base. The receptor was isolated from a human donor in good health (CMV status not recorded). Some clones in this sample may be carry-over from other donors' samples. Here the sequenced sample was cultured PBMCs, taken from culture after CMV antigen stimulation. This chain is built from TRBV27 and TRBJ2-7, with 9 junctional bases fitting TRBD2. CDR3 loop: CASSRGSAGGRGIYEQYF. The nucleotide sequence is TGTGCCAGCAGTAGAGGGTCAGCGGGAGGCCGTGGGATCTACGAGCAGTACTTC.